A single sample is the source of the 19 T cell receptor beta chains below, sequenced in a study of blood T cell repertoires in COVID-19. TCRdb's copy holds only in-frame clones and misses some; the assay was immunoSEQ multiplex PCR. Of about 130,000 clones listed, 86% were seen once; the top ten hold about 2.5%. The specimen sequenced was PBMCs or T cells enriched from blood (not recorded which). These receptors came from a woman between 50 and 59 years old who had recovered from COVID-19.

This clone was seen just once. The V call is TRBV5-8, the J call TRBJ2-2; TRBD1 might be the D (5 bases). The CDR3 runs 12 residues. The germline CDR1 and CDR2 sequences are SGHTS and YDEGEE. Trimming took 4 bases from V and 6 from J, leaving 7 bases between them. CDR3 coding DNA: TGTGCCAGCAGCCCCAGGGCCGGGGAGCTGTTTTTT. Translating it yields CASSPRAGELFF.

CDR3 residues: CASRYTDTQYF. In DNA form, the CDR3 reads TGTGCCAGCAGGTACACAGATACGCAGTATTTT. The chain employs TRBV12-3 or TRBV12-4 and TRBJ2-3; D is unclear. V was shortened by 6 bases and J by 2 bases, with 3 bases between the two germline ends. The CDR3 contains 11 residues.

This clone was detected once. This rearrangement joins TRBV6-5 to TRBJ2-3; the match to TRBD2 covers 12 bases. The V gene's germline CDR1 is MNHEY and CDR2 SVGAGI. The CDR3 length is 14 residues. The J segment lost 0 bases and the V segment lost 8 bases, leaving 0 bases of the junction unmatched. The CDR3 DNA reads TGTGCCAGCCTAGCGGGGGGGAGCACAGATACGCAGTATTTT. It translates to CASLAGGSTDTQYF.

J is TRBJ2-3 and V is TRBV5-1; 9 bases are a match to TRBD1. Germline values: CDR1 SGHRS, CDR2 YFSETQ. J gave up 5 bases and V 0 bases, and 4 bases lay outside the gene matches. The CDR3 sequence is 15 residues long. The CDR3 DNA is TGCGCCAGCAGCTTGGGGGACAGGGAAAGAGATACGCAGTATTTT. This codes for CASSLGDRERDTQYF.

This sequence joins TRBV4-3 and TRBJ1-2, with a possible D match to TRBD1 (5 bases). V was shortened by 4 bases and J by 2 bases, with 14 bases between the two germline ends. The CDR3 is 15 residues long. From germline, CDR1 is LGHNA and CDR2 YSLEER. Here the CDR3 DNA reads TGCGCCAGCAGCCCTGGGCCGACAGTCAACTATGGCTACACCTTC. This sequence encodes CASSPGPTVNYGYTF.

This sequence joins TRBV2 and TRBJ2-5; TRBD2 aligns across 14 bases. J was trimmed by 4 bases and V by 5 bases; bases with no gene match: 12. The CDR3 is made up of 18 amino acids. Germline V CDR1 and CDR2: SNHLY, FYNNEI. The CDR3 coding sequence is TGTGCCAGCAGTCTCAACCCGGGACTAGCGGGGGAGGGAGAGACCCAGTACTTC. The encoded protein is CASSLNPGLAGEGETQYF.

V gene TRBV11-2 combines with J gene TRBJ1-3, with a possible D match to TRBD1 (5 bases). This CDR3 is built from 16 residues. Looked up from germline, CDR1 is SGHAT and CDR2 is FQNNGV. V lost 3 bases to trimming and J lost 0 bases, with 12 bases between them. The CDR3 nucleotides read TGTGCCAGCAGCTTGAATCAGGGTGGCTCTGGAAACACCATATATTTT. It yields the protein CASSLNQGGSGNTIYF.

The chain joins TRBV19 to TRBJ1-2, with D tentatively TRBD1 (5 bases). The CDR3 spans 12 residues. From germline, CDR1 is LNHDA and CDR2 SQIVND (reference sequence). Trimming shortened V by 10 bases and J by 4 bases, and 13 bases separated the two germline ends. Here the CDR3 reads CATLRGLYGYTF. CDR3 DNA: TGTGCCACCCTCCGGGGACTCTATGGCTACACCTTC.

The V gene is TRBV9, the J gene TRBJ1-3; a weak D match, TRBD1 (6 bases). Germline V lookup: CDR1 SGDLS, CDR2 YYNGEE. CDR3 length: 14 amino acids. The V and J ends lost 4 bases and 2 bases respectively, with 10 bases between them. The CDR3 sequence is CASSPRTAGNTIYF. The CDR3 bases are TGTGCCAGCAGCCCGCGGACAGCTGGAAACACCATATATTTT.

This sequence joins TRBV19 and TRBJ1-2; D perhaps matches TRBD1 (6 bases). This CDR3 spans 17 amino acids. V lost 7 bases and J lost 0, with 21 bases in between. Germline V gene data show CDR1 as LNHDA and CDR2 as SQIVND (reference sequence). Here the CDR3 reads CASTQKSGGITNYGYTF. The CDR3 DNA follows: TGTGCCAGTACTCAAAAGTCGGGGGGCATAACTAACTATGGCTACACCTTC.

The chain has TRBV10-3 and TRBJ2-2, with TRBD1 matching 7 bases. Per the germline V gene, CDR1 is ENHRY and CDR2 is SYGVKD. The CDR3 has 15 residues. The junction had 5 bases not matched to a gene; V was cut back by 7 bases and J by 0 bases. Written as DNA, the CDR3 is TGTGCCATCAACAGAGGGGGCCCGAACACCGGGGAGCTGTTTTTT. This codes for CAINRGGPNTGELFF.

The gene calls are TRBV30 and TRBJ1-3; 8 bases are a match to TRBD1. V lost 2 bases to trimming and J lost 8 bases; unmatched junction nucleotides: 2. The germline V gene encodes CDR1 GTSNPN and CDR2 SVGIG (reference sequence). This CDR3 spans 12 amino acids. This CDR3 reads CAWSTGGHTIYF. The CDR3 bases are TGTGCCTGGAGTACAGGGGGGCACACCATATATTTT.

The chain carries TRBV19 and TRBJ1-1, with TRBD1 identical over 9 bases. Germline V gene sequence: CDR1 LNHDA, CDR2 SQIVND (reference sequence). The CDR3 has 14 amino acids. Germline trimming cut 4 bases from V and 5 bases from J; bases unmatched to any gene: 5. DNA for the CDR3: TGTGCCAGTAGTACCGGGACAGGGATAACTGAAGCTTTCTTT. Translation gives CASSTGTGITEAFF.

The chain links TRBV5-1 to TRBJ2-7, with D possibly being TRBD1 (6 bases). This CDR3 has 16 amino acids. Germline CDR1 is SGHRS and CDR2 is YFSETQ. Trimming removed 1 base at V and 7 bases at J, with 21 bases between. As DNA, the CDR3 is TGCGCCAGCAGCTTGCCACCGGGACAACCTACGTTAGAGCAGTACTTC. Protein: CASSLPPGQPTLEQYF.

The chain combines TRBV27 with TRBJ2-7; TRBD1 might be the D (6 bases). This CDR3 contains 15 residues. The V end was cut by 7 bases, the J end by 3 bases, with 19 bases between. Germline CDR1 and CDR2: MNHEY and SMNVEV (reference sequence). The CDR3 is CASTQLSGHNYEQYF. In DNA form, the CDR3 reads TGTGCCAGCACCCAATTATCGGGACACAACTACGAGCAGTACTTC.

This chain connects TRBV7-9 to TRBJ1-4; 7 bases match TRBD1. Germline V CDR1 and CDR2: SEHNR, FQNEAQ (reference sequence). V lost 5 bases to trimming and J lost 6 bases; unmatched junction nucleotides: 9. The CDR3 length is 15 residues. The CDR3 DNA is TGTGCCAGCAGCACACCCAGGGGGGCGGATGAAAAACTGTTTTTT. This codes for CASSTPRGADEKLFF.

This chain links TRBV2 with TRBJ1-3; possible D gene TRBD1, 6 bases. Trimming took 5 bases from V and 4 from J, leaving 12 bases between them. This CDR3 is 14 amino acids long. Germline lookup yields CDR1 SNHLY and CDR2 FYNNEI. CDR3 in DNA: TGTGCCAGCAGTTCCTCAGGGGTGGGAAACACCATATATTTT. Encoded protein: CASSSSGVGNTIYF.

The chain couples TRBV5-1 to TRBJ2-7; TRBD1 agrees at 11 bases. CDR1 SGHRS and CDR2 YFSETQ come from the germline V gene. This CDR3 region has 15 residues. J was trimmed by 4 bases and V by 1 base; bases with no gene match: 4. The CDR3 coding sequence is TGCGCCAGCAGCTTGCTCGGGACAGGGGGGTACGAGCAGTACTTC. It encodes CASSLLGTGGYEQYF.

This sequence joins TRBV30 and TRBJ1-1, with TRBD1 identical over 10 bases. The CDR3 is made up of 19 amino acids. CDR1 GTSNPN and CDR2 SVGIG come from the germline V gene (reference sequence). With V trimmed by 3 bases and J by 0 bases, 16 bases remained unmatched. The CDR3 spells CAWSQKVGQGPLLNTEAFF. The CDR3 DNA is TGTGCCTGGAGCCAAAAGGTGGGACAGGGGCCTTTACTGAACACTGAAGCTTTCTTT.